This TCR beta chain derives from a study of read filtering for tumor transcriptome and immune sequencing. CDR1 is DFQATT, CDR2 SNEGSKA, per germline (reference sequence). CDR3 length: 16 residues. This clonotype is a singleton in its sample. Its antigen is currently unknown. One base away lies a much larger clone, so this may be a sequencing read error. Study-wide points: This fraction held mixed bone marrow immune cells after CD138-negative sorting. Correlation between methods rose after single-read clonotypes were removed.

The library was built from around 400 ng RNA with molecular barcoded adaptors for alpha/delta and beta/gamma chains. One entry per CDR3 protein results from TCRdb running MiXCR on the reads. The profile shows tens of thousands of distinct CDR3 sequences, roughly 13% of them singletons. The receptor was isolated from a donor at least 40 years old with multiple myeloma. The chain uses TRBV20-1 and TRBJ2-1, with 8 positions matching TRBD1. The specimen sequenced was a population of CD138-negative cells sorted from bone marrow. CDR3 nucleotides: TGCAGTGCTAGACGGGAAGACAGGGGCTCCTACAATGAGCAGTCCTTC. This gives the protein CSARREDRGSYNEQSF.